This T cell receptor (beta chain) was captured by sequencing in a study of tumor-infiltrating lymphocytes in primary liver carcinoma. For the study at large: Patients of both sexes were 30 to 69 years old.

Germline DNA was also extracted, and blood RNA was taken from unsorted whole blood. Chronic HBV infection was present, with no prior treatment. Roughly 4.4 milliliters of peripheral blood were gathered ahead of the operation. Study-wide results and limits: Tumors and blood were compared for top-250-clone fraction, and tumors had the significantly higher value (p = 0.039).

This clonotype has more than one count but fewer than ten. What it binds is not known. TCR beta cDNA came from approximately 540 ng total RNA, primed with a constant-region primer. Construction of TCR beta libraries relied on three successive nested multiplex PCR rounds employing slightly modified ARM-PCR. One entry per CDR3 protein results from TCRdb running MiXCR on the multiplex PCR reads. The data show 150,000 to 200,000 distinct CDR3 sequences, less than 65% seen once. The sequenced material came from peripheral blood. The clonotype comes from a man aged 35 to 55 with primary liver carcinoma and hepatitis B virus infection.

Written as DNA, the CDR3 is TGTGCCAGCACCCCCGTGGGTAGCGGGAGCGTAGGGAATGAGCAGTTCTTC. Translated, it gives CASTPVGSGSVGNEQFF. This chain uses TRBV6-6 with TRBJ2-1; 9 bases map to TRBD2. V was pared by 7 bases and J by 7 bases, with 17 bases of the junction left unmatched. This CDR3 spans 17 amino acids. Germline CDR1 MNHNY, CDR2 SVGAGI (reference sequence).